This is a list of T cell receptor beta chains from one sample in a study of blood T cell repertoires in COVID-19. Produced via immunoSEQ multiplex PCR; TCRdb's table is partial and in-frame only. The sample consists of approximately 250,000 clones, 80% to 90% of them appearing once. Input material: PBMCs or T cells enriched from blood (not recorded which). The receptors originated from a woman in her twenties or thirties who had recovered from COVID-19. Both conserved end residues are part of each CDR3. D genes are given only for firm matches. A row's size may be missing; if present it is once, few, many or a size class.

d_gene,v_gene,j_gene,abundance,CDR3aa,CDR3nt
TRBD1,TRBV4-2,TRBJ1-4,NA,CASSHPTGGTNEKLFF,TGTGCCAGCAGCCACCCCACAGGGGGGACTAATGAAAAACTGTTTTTT
NA,TRBV5-1,TRBJ1-5,once,CASSPGVEEWRSQPQHF,TGCGCCAGCAGCCCGGGGGTGGAGGAGTGGAGGAGCCAGCCCCAGCATTTT
TRBD1,TRBV5-1,TRBJ2-5,few,CASSLVGTDREETQYF,TGCGCCAGCAGCTTGGTAGGGACAGATAGAGAAGAGACCCAGTACTTC
TRBD1,TRBV9,TRBJ1-2,once,CASSRAGQGSSNYGYTF,TGTGCCAGCAGCCGGGCCGGACAGGGGTCATCTAACTATGGCTACACCTTC
NA,TRBV9,TRBJ2-2,once,CASSVSEKGTGELFF,TGTGCCAGCAGCGTAAGTGAGAAGGGGACCGGGGAGCTGTTTTTT
TRBD1,TRBV5-5,TRBJ2-1,NA,CASSRTGVDEQFF,TGTGCCAGCAGTCGGACAGGGGTGGATGAGCAGTTCTTC
NA,TRBV19,TRBJ1-5,NA,CASSLGGGQSNQPQHF,TGTGCCAGTAGTCTAGGGGGTGGACAGAGCAATCAGCCCCAGCATTTT
NA,TRBV3-1/TRBV3-2,TRBJ1-1,once,CASSRRSRDTEAFF,TGTGCCAGCAGCCGGAGGTCCCGGGACACTGAAGCTTTCTTT
NA,TRBV28,TRBJ1-1,NA,CASRFGGLNTEAFF,TGTGCCAGCAGATTCGGGGGGTTAAACACTGAAGCTTTCTTT
NA,TRBV3-1/TRBV3-2,TRBJ2-3,once,CASSQELLSRTDTQYF,TGTGCCAGCAGCCAAGAACTATTGTCCCGCACAGATACGCAGTATTTT
NA,TRBV15,TRBJ1-1,NA,CATSFTGRDTEAFF,TGTGCCACCAGTTTCACAGGGAGGGACACTGAAGCTTTCTTT
NA,TRBV4-1,TRBJ2-2,NA,CASLNQGRGAGELFF,TGCGCCAGCCTCAACCAAGGCAGGGGTGCCGGGGAGCTGTTTTTT
TRBD2,TRBV3-1/TRBV3-2,TRBJ2-6,NA,CASSQGPAGGSGANVLTF,TGTGCCAGCAGCCAAGGCCCAGCGGGGGGCTCTGGGGCCAACGTCCTGACTTTC
NA,TRBV28,TRBJ1-5,NA,CASSLTGGPLEPQHF,TGTGCCAGCAGTTTAACCGGGGGGCCTCTGGAGCCCCAGCATTTT
NA,TRBV19,TRBJ1-2,once,CASRLFDGYTF,TGTGCCAGTAGACTATTCGATGGCTACACCTTC
NA,TRBV19,TRBJ1-4,NA,CASSIGTNEKLFF,TGTGCCAGTAGTATCGGTACTAATGAAAAACTGTTTTTT
NA,TRBV3-1/TRBV3-2,TRBJ1-2,NA,CASRGGGSGTGGYTF,TGTGCCAGCAGGGGTGGAGGGTCAGGGACCGGTGGCTACACCTTC
NA,TRBV4-3,TRBJ2-5,NA,CASSQGDSTDPSGQYF,TGCGCCAGCAGCCAAGGGGACTCAACCGACCCAAGTGGCCAGTACTTC
TRBD2,TRBV7-3,TRBJ2-2,NA,CASSLKAGGYTGELFF,TGTGCCAGCAGCTTAAAAGCGGGAGGGTACACCGGGGAGCTGTTTTTT
NA,TRBV10-3,TRBJ1-2,few,CATGPSDFSRDYGYTF,TGTGCCACGGGACCTAGCGATTTCAGCAGGGACTATGGCTACACCTTC
TRBD1,TRBV5-1,TRBJ1-1,NA,CASSLVNRGPEAFF,TGCGCCAGCAGCTTGGTTAACAGGGGGCCTGAAGCTTTCTTT
NA,TRBV7-9,TRBJ2-7,NA,CASSLDISRGGGYEQYF,TGTGCCAGCAGCTTAGATATTTCCCGAGGGGGTGGCTACGAGCAGTACTTC
NA,TRBV2,TRBJ1-5,NA,CASRSGHASQPQHF,TGTGCCAGCAGGTCAGGCCATGCGAGTCAGCCCCAGCATTTT
TRBD1,TRBV28,TRBJ1-1,NA,CASSLQGSENTEAFF,TGTGCCAGCAGCCTACAGGGGTCGGAGAACACTGAAGCTTTCTTT
TRBD2,TRBV6-1,TRBJ2-7,once,CASSYRAGVSYEQYF,TGTGCCAGCAGCTACAGAGCGGGAGTGAGCTACGAGCAGTACTTC
NA,TRBV4-3,TRBJ2-1,NA,CASSQGLVAPNEQFF,TGCGCCAGCAGCCAAGGACTAGTAGCCCCCAATGAGCAGTTCTTC
NA,TRBV28,TRBJ2-7,once,CASTVQGSYEQYF,TGTGCCAGCACCGTACAGGGATCCTACGAGCAGTACTTC
TRBD1,TRBV13,TRBJ1-1,NA,CASSFPAGGFNEAFF,TGTGCCAGCAGCTTCCCCGCAGGGGGCTTTAATGAAGCTTTCTTT
NA,TRBV27,TRBJ1-1,NA,CASSSQVNTEAFF,TGTGCCAGCAGTTCCCAGGTGAACACTGAAGCTTTCTTT
NA,TRBV4-3,TRBJ1-2,NA,CASSQDARTANYGYTF,TGCGCCAGCAGCCAAGATGCCCGGACTGCAAACTATGGCTACACCTTC
TRBD1,TRBV27,TRBJ1-6,NA,CASSWGQLNSPLHF,TGTGCCAGCAGTTGGGGACAGCTTAATTCACCCCTCCACTTT
NA,TRBV19,TRBJ2-3,NA,CASRPDQPGIDTQYF,TGTGCCAGTAGACCGGACCAACCCGGGATAGATACGCAGTATTTT
NA,TRBV5-1,TRBJ1-1,NA,CASSLVTGTANTEAFF,TGCGCCAGCAGCTTGGTAACGGGAACGGCGAACACTGAAGCTTTCTTT
TRBD2,TRBV7-3,TRBJ2-1,NA,CASSSYSGRATNEQFF,TGTGCCAGCAGCTCCTATAGCGGGAGAGCCACCAATGAGCAGTTCTTC
NA,TRBV30,TRBJ1-4,once,CAWNGADEKLFF,TGTGCCTGGAATGGGGCGGACGAAAAACTGTTTTTT
NA,TRBV9,TRBJ2-3,once,CASSVARTFSTDTQYF,TGTGCCAGCAGCGTAGCTAGGACTTTCAGCACAGATACGCAGTATTTT
NA,TRBV4-1,TRBJ2-7,NA,CASSHLDRSRDEQYF,TGCGCCAGCAGCCACCTGGACAGAAGCCGCGACGAGCAGTACTTC
NA,TRBV24-1,TRBJ1-2,NA,CATSERGTPTEGYTF,TGTGCCACCAGTGAACGTGGGACTCCTACTGAGGGCTACACCTTC
NA,TRBV29-1,TRBJ1-1,NA,CSARPGGNTEAFF,TGCAGCGCCCGCCCGGGGGGGAACACTGAAGCTTTCTTT
NA,TRBV19,TRBJ2-1,few,CASSKQPLPNNEQFF,TGTGCCAGTAGTAAACAGCCACTTCCCAACAATGAGCAGTTCTTC
NA,TRBV7-2,TRBJ1-6,NA,CASSLGAVSSYNSPLHF,TGTGCCAGCAGCTTGGGTGCGGTGAGCTCCTATAATTCACCCCTCCACTTT
NA,TRBV28,TRBJ2-1,NA,CASRIAVGEGSHEQFF,TGTGCCAGCAGGATAGCGGTTGGAGAAGGTAGCCATGAGCAGTTCTTC